The 29 T cell receptor beta chains presented below share a single source sample, sequenced in a study of shared clonotypes between healthy human individuals. Clones were sequenced by immunoSEQ multiplex PCR, and TCRdb holds only the in-frame ones, with some missing. The sample carries 800,000 or so clones, 90% to 98% recorded once. Terminally differentiated effector memory CD45RA+ cells were left out of the naive CD8 fraction, which was CD45RO-negative and positively selected for CCR7. Sequencing used naive CD8+ T cells sorted from blood. The receptors shown here come from a young man in good health.

The chain joins TRBV29-1 to TRBJ2-7; TRBD1 agrees at 7 bases. V lost 4 bases and J lost 4; bases outside the gene matches: 10. Germline V CDR1 and CDR2: SQVTM, ANQGSEA. The CDR3 length is 14 residues. The CDR3 nucleotides read TGCAGCGTTGCCCAGACAGGGAACCCATACGAGCAGTACTTC. Protein product: CSVAQTGNPYEQYF.

This chain joins TRBV28 and TRBJ2-2; TRBD1 aligns across 7 bases. With V trimmed by 3 bases and J by 4 bases, 2 bases remained unmatched. CDR1 and CDR2 (germline): MDHEN, SYDVKM. There are 14 residues in the CDR3. The CDR3 sequence is CASSFRDSTGELFF. As DNA, the CDR3 is TGTGCCAGCAGTTTTAGGGACAGCACCGGGGAGCTGTTTTTT.

Regarding this clone: Other DNA variants within this sample encode the same CDR3. The rearrangement links TRBV7-9 to TRBJ2-6; D ambiguous. Germline-derived CDR1 and CDR2 are SEHNR and FQNEAQ (reference sequence). CDR3 length: 14 amino acids. V was clipped by 5 bases and J by 0 bases, with 5 bases between them. The CDR3, as DNA: TGTGCCAGCAGCCCCCCCTCTGGGGCCAACGTCCTGACTTTC. This gives the protein CASSPPSGANVLTF.

CDR3: CASSVGGTPGDTQYF. The CDR3 DNA sequence: TGTGCCAGCAGCGTAGGCGGGACCCCCGGAGATACGCAGTATTTT. The V and J genes are TRBV9 and TRBJ2-3; tentative D call: TRBD2 (6 bases). V lost 0 bases, J lost 5 bases, and 13 bases lay in between. The CDR3 is 15 amino acids. Per germline, CDR1 SGDLS and CDR2 YYNGEE.

V is TRBV5-6 and J is TRBJ2-3; the D call may be TRBD1 or TRBD2 (5 bases each). The ends were cut back, 2 bases at V and 4 bases at J, with 11 bases in the middle. The CDR3 is 14 residues long. CDR1 and CDR2 (germline): SGHDT, YYEEEE. The CDR3 reads CASSLVGDPDTQYF. CDR3 DNA sequence: TGTGCCAGCAGCTTAGTTGGGGACCCAGATACGCAGTATTTT.

The J gene is TRBJ2-7, the V gene TRBV28, with 9 bases matching TRBD1. Losses at the gene ends were 4 bases for V and 7 bases for J; bases not matched to a gene: 17. Germline CDR1 reads MDHEN; CDR2 reads SYDVKM. The CDR3 is made up of 17 amino acids. This CDR3 is CASSSSLRDRVVVEQYF. The CDR3 region has the DNA TGTGCCAGCAGTTCCTCCCTCCGGGACAGGGTGGTGGTGGAGCAGTACTTC.

This clone was observed once. This rearrangement joins TRBV19 to TRBJ1-2; D is unclear. Germline values: CDR1 LNHDA, CDR2 SQIVND (reference sequence). V was shortened by 3 bases and J by 3 bases, with 14 bases between the two germline ends. The CDR3 is made up of 15 amino acids. The CDR3 sequence: CASSMAGRSDYGYTF. CDR3 sequence (DNA): TGTGCCAGTAGTATGGCGGGGAGGTCAGACTATGGCTACACCTTC. Variable domain in full (rest from reference TRBV19 and TRBJ1-2): DGGITQSPKYLFRKEGQNVTLSCEQNLNHDAMYWYRQDPGQGLRLIYYSQIVNDFQKGDIAEGYSVSREKKESFPLTVTSAQKNPTAFYLCASSMAGRSDYGYTFGSGTRLTVV.

The rearrangement joins TRBV7-9 to TRBJ2-3, with 8 bases that match TRBD2. The CDR3 has 16 amino acids. Germline V gene data show CDR1 as SEHNR and CDR2 as FQNEAQ (reference sequence). V lost 4 bases, J lost 0 bases, and 6 bases stayed unmatched. CDR3 nucleotide sequence: TGTGCCAGCAGCTGGACCGTAGCGGGGAGCACAGATACGCAGTATTTT. It codes for CASSWTVAGSTDTQYF.

The V gene is TRBV11-2, the J gene TRBJ2-6, with 7 positions matching TRBD1. Germline trimming cut 8 bases from V and 2 bases from J; bases unmatched to any gene: 6. Germline assignment: CDR1 SGHAT and CDR2 FQNNGV. The CDR3 covers 15 residues. CDR3 region: CASSLQGTGANVLTF. CDR3 nucleotides: TGTGCCAGCTCCTTACAGGGGACTGGGGCCAACGTCCTGACTTTC.

This clone was recorded a few times. V usage is TRBV19 and J usage is TRBJ2-7; D possibly corresponds to TRBD2 (6 bases). Germline V gene lookup returns CDR1 LNHDA and CDR2 SQIVND (reference sequence). Trimming took off 1 base at V and 3 bases at J, with 13 bases between the two ends. This CDR3 comprises 15 residues. For the CDR3, the DNA is TGTGCCAGTAGTATAGGTGGTAGGGGACTCTACGAGCAGTACTTC. The encoded protein is CASSIGGRGLYEQYF.

This chain connects TRBV30 to TRBJ2-7; D may correspond to TRBD1 or TRBD2 (5 bases each). Germline loops: CDR1 GTSNPN, CDR2 SVGIG (reference sequence). The CDR3 contains 12 residues. Trimming took 8 bases from V and 9 from J, leaving 20 bases between them. The CDR3 bases are TGTGCCCGTGGGGATACGGGACCCGGGCAGTACTTC. Translated, it gives CARGDTGPGQYF.

CDR3 region: CASSEGLAGVLVETQYF. The DNA for the CDR3 is TGTGCCAGCAGCGAAGGACTAGCGGGAGTCCTTGTGGAGACCCAGTACTTC. The V gene is TRBV7-8, the J gene TRBJ2-5; TRBD2 agrees at 13 bases. Germline V CDR1 and CDR2: SGHVS, FQNEAQ. Trimming cost V 5 bases and J 5 bases; bases outside gene matches: 11. This CDR3 spans 17 amino acids.

The chain recombines TRBV6-5 with TRBJ2-2; D possibly matches TRBD1 or TRBD2 (5 bases each). Germline V gives CDR1 MNHEY, CDR2 SVGAGI. V was clipped by 6 bases and J by 7 bases, with 9 bases between them. This CDR3 has 12 amino acids. The CDR3 sequence: CASSPGGGELFF. As DNA, the CDR3 is TGTGCCAGCAGCCCTGGGGGCGGGGAGCTGTTTTTT.

The V and J genes are TRBV6-5 and TRBJ2-2, with unresolved D. Germline assignment: CDR1 MNHEY and CDR2 SVGAGI. There are 13 residues in the CDR3. The V end was cut by 8 bases, the J end by 3 bases, with 10 bases between. The DNA for the CDR3 is TGTGCCAGCTCCATCTTGCACACCGGGGAGCTGTTTTTT. Translated: CASSILHTGELFF.

The chain has TRBV6-1 and TRBJ1-2; TRBD1 matches 9 bases. The germline V gene has CDR1 MNHNS and CDR2 SASEGT. The CDR3 runs 13 residues. Germline trimming cut 7 bases from V and 3 bases from J; bases unmatched to any gene: 3. The CDR3: CASMRTGDYGYTF. CDR3 bases: TGTGCCAGCATGAGGACAGGGGACTATGGCTACACCTTC.

The rearrangement links TRBV7-8 to TRBJ1-1; unclear D gene. Trimming removed 0 bases from V and 0 bases from J, with 11 bases in between. Germline V gene data show CDR1 as SGHVS and CDR2 as FQNEAQ. This CDR3 comprises 16 residues. This CDR3 is CASSLAGRTVNTEAFF. The CDR3 coding sequence is TGTGCCAGCAGCTTAGCCGGGAGAACCGTGAACACTGAAGCTTTCTTT.

V and J are TRBV9 and TRBJ2-2; 14 bases align to TRBD2. The CDR3 loop spans 20 amino acids. CDR1 is SGDLS and CDR2 is YYNGEE in the germline V gene. The trim removed 4 bases at V and 7 bases at J, leaving 18 bases unmatched. This chain's CDR3 is CASSCPRLAGGLEVSGELFF. Here the CDR3 DNA reads TGTGCCAGCAGCTGCCCTCGACTAGCGGGAGGGCTCGAGGTAAGCGGGGAGCTGTTTTTT.

This chain links TRBV6-6 with TRBJ2-1; 8 bases map to TRBD2. Trimming at V came to 2 bases and at J to 7 bases, leaving 10 bases not matched to a gene. This CDR3 has 16 residues. The germline CDR1 and CDR2 sequences are MNHNY and SVGAGI (reference sequence). As DNA, the CDR3 is TGTGCCAGCAGTTACCGGCCTAGCGGGTTAGTGAATGAGCAGTTCTTC. It encodes CASSYRPSGLVNEQFF.

The J gene is TRBJ1-1, the V gene TRBV5-1, with unresolved D. Germline CDR1 is SGHRS and CDR2 is YFSETQ. The CDR3 is 15 amino acids. The ends were cut back, 0 bases at V and 4 bases at J, with 13 bases in the middle. DNA of the CDR3: TGCGCCAGCAGCTTGGGACCCGACTGGGGCACTGAAGCTTTCTTT. Residues: CASSLGPDWGTEAFF.

The gene calls are TRBV5-1 and TRBJ1-1; TRBD1 might be the D (5 bases). The V and J ends lost 2 bases and 3 bases respectively, with 11 bases between them. The CDR3 has 14 amino acids. CDR1 and CDR2 (germline): SGHRS, YFSETQ. The CDR3 region has the DNA TGCGCCAGCAGCTTTCCAGGGAGGGACACTGAAGCTTTCTTT. Translating gives CASSFPGRDTEAFF.

The CDR3 DNA reads TGCGCCAGCAGCCAAGAGCGTGGAGGGGGCTACGAGCAGTACTTC. Its translation: CASSQERGGGYEQYF. V is TRBV4-3 and J is TRBJ2-7; the D call may be TRBD1 or TRBD2 (6 bases each). Germline-derived CDR1 and CDR2 are LGHNA and YSLEER. Deletions cut 0 bases from V and 3 bases from J, with 12 bases between. The CDR3 spans 15 residues.

V and J are TRBV7-9 and TRBJ2-3; TRBD2 agrees at 7 bases. Looked up from germline, CDR1 is SEHNR and CDR2 is FQNEAQ (reference sequence). CDR3 length equals 16 residues. Unmatched junction bases numbered 4, after V lost 1 base and J lost 0 bases. The CDR3 nucleotides are TGTGCCAGCAGCTTAGGCGAGCGGGGTAGCACAGATACGCAGTATTTT. Translating it yields CASSLGERGSTDTQYF.

The J gene is TRBJ2-7, the V gene TRBV28; possible D gene TRBD1, 6 bases. The V and J ends lost 3 bases and 0 bases respectively, with 18 bases between them. Germline-derived CDR1 and CDR2 are MDHEN and SYDVKM. The CDR3 spans 17 residues. The CDR3 DNA reads TGTGCCAGCAGTTTCCGCCTCAGGGGCAGGATCTCCTACGAGCAGTACTTC. It yields the protein CASSFRLRGRISYEQYF.

In the case of this clone: Other DNA sequences in the sample encode the same CDR3. The V call is TRBV7-9, the J call TRBJ2-1; D is unresolved. Germline V CDR1 and CDR2: SEHNR, FQNEAQ (reference sequence). This CDR3 is 14 amino acids long. Trimming cost V 1 base and J 4 bases, with 8 bases left between them. The CDR3 protein is CASSLVLGYNEQFF. Here the CDR3 DNA reads TGTGCCAGCAGCTTAGTTTTGGGGTACAATGAGCAGTTCTTC.

This clone was counted a single time. The chain links TRBV7-9 to TRBJ2-1; 7 bases align to TRBD2. Trimming cost V 4 bases and J 3 bases; bases outside gene matches: 12. The CDR3 contains 17 residues. Germline CDR1 reads SEHNR; CDR2 reads FQNEAQ (reference sequence). The CDR3 DNA sequence: TGTGCCAGCAGCTCTTCGGCTGGGAGGGGTCTCTACAATGAGCAGTTCTTC. It is translated as CASSSSAGRGLYNEQFF. Full variable domain (missing parts from reference TRBV7-9 and TRBJ2-1): DTGVSQNPRHKITKRGQNVTFRCDPISEHNRLYWYRQTLGQGPEFLTYFQNEAQLEKSRLLSDRFSAERPKGSFSTLEIQRTEQGDSAMYLCASSSSAGRGLYNEQFFGPGTRLTVL.

The chain has TRBV19 and TRBJ2-1; the match to TRBD2 covers 13 bases. CDR1 and CDR2 (germline): LNHDA, SQIVND (reference sequence). With 5 bases clipped from V and 7 bases from J, the junction kept 11 bases outside the gene matches. The CDR3 runs to 17 residues. As DNA, the CDR3 is TGTGCCAGTAGTCGGACTAGCGGGAGTCTCCAGGTGAATGAGCAGTTCTTC. This codes for CASSRTSGSLQVNEQFF.

The chain combines TRBV6-5 with TRBJ2-2, with 11 positions matching TRBD1. CDR3 length: 15 residues. CDR1 is MNHEY and CDR2 is SVGAGI in the germline V gene. Losses at the gene ends were 6 bases for V and 5 bases for J; bases not matched to a gene: 5. Here the CDR3 reads CASSMDRGPTGELFF. As DNA, the CDR3 is TGTGCCAGCAGCATGGACAGGGGGCCGACCGGGGAGCTGTTTTTT.

The rearrangement links TRBV19 to TRBJ1-5, with D maybe TRBD1 (5 bases). The CDR3 length is 15 residues. Trimming shortened V by 5 bases and J by 1 base, and 12 bases separated the two germline ends. CDR1 and CDR2 from the germline V gene are LNHDA and SQIVND (reference sequence). CDR3 protein: CASSLLAGSNQPQHF. The CDR3 bases are TGTGCCAGTAGTCTATTAGCAGGGAGCAATCAGCCCCAGCATTTT. Based on the CDR3 plus reference TRBV19 and TRBJ1-5, the full variable domain is DGGITQSPKYLFRKEGQNVTLSCEQNLNHDAMYWYRQDPGQGLRLIYYSQIVNDFQKGDIAEGYSVSREKKESFPLTVTSAQKNPTAFYLCASSLLAGSNQPQHFGDGTRLSIL.

Concerning this clone: The same CDR3 arises from other DNA sequences in this sample as well. The chain recombines TRBV27 with TRBJ2-5; possibly TRBD1 for D (6 bases). CDR3 length: 14 amino acids. The germline V gene has CDR1 MNHEY and CDR2 SMNVEV (reference sequence). The V end lost 4 bases, the J end lost 1 base, and 10 bases lay between the germline ends. The CDR3 sequence is CASSSGQTQETQYF. In nucleotides, the CDR3 is TGTGCCAGCAGTTCAGGACAGACCCAAGAGACCCAGTACTTC.